This TCR beta chain is drawn from a study of T cells and copy number aberrations in small-cell lung cancer (dated by TCRdb to the early 2020s). At the level of the whole study: To relate T cell metrics to mutations and copy number aberrations, the same tumor regions underwent both TCR repertoire sequencing and whole-exome sequencing. Tumor TCR data were available for some 16 patients, and some 15 patients had TCR data from both tumor and normal tissue.

Using multiplexed V- and J-gene primers, the immunoSEQ hsTCRB Kit amplified TCR-beta CDR3 regions from genomic DNA. Unique DNA barcodes were added in a second PCR, and the samples were pooled together with a negative control and a positive control. The pooled TCR-beta libraries were sequenced using a 150-cycle paired-end protocol on an Illumina MiSeq. The original pipeline was this. Adaptive Biotechnologies processed the raw sequencing data into a report containing normalized, annotated TCR-beta repertoires. To compute T-cell density, TCR-beta templates were normalized to usable DNA, with usable DNA estimated through amplification of housekeeping genes. Richness was the count of unique rearrangements, and clonality was defined as 1 minus Pielou's evenness. TCRdb obtained this table from immuneACCESS and retained in-frame rearrangements with V and J assigned. These tables miss some clones; where compared with another copy, unresolved V genes account for less than half of the shortfall, and the remainder is unexplained. Clone size and the V and J calls come from that table; the DNA yielded D and trimming. The sample table lists under 600 clones, around nine tenths of them with a count of one. Of the sample, 3% to 3.5% falls within the top ten clones.

Details on this clone: The clone's antigen remains unknown. Base qualities are missing; no much larger clone stands one base away.

Donors were patients with limited-stage small-cell lung cancer who underwent surgical resection in Hangzhou, China, between about 2008 and 2020. Every donor went straight to surgery with no preoperative chemotherapy or radiotherapy, and no donor was given immunotherapy either before or after surgery. All 20 or so patients in the sequenced cohort were identified as smokers or heavy second-hand smokers. Adjacent normal lung was taken at least 2 cm away from the tumor margin, and two pathologists confirmed by morphology that the adjacent normal lung was free of malignant cells. Multi-region TCR-beta sequencing of resected limited-stage small-cell lung cancers and of tumor-adjacent lung tissue was performed to characterize T cell repertoire heterogeneity. The AllPrep DNA/RNA FFPE Kit (Qiagen) was used to extract genomic DNA from FFPE tissue. The CDR3 spans 14 residues, from the cysteine through the phenylalanine. Only the CDR3 part of the read is kept: 42 bases, read in frame from the first base. Unmatched junction bases come to 1, with V trimmed by 1 base and J by 4 bases. CDR1 and CDR2, per the germline V gene (reference sequence), are GTSNPN and SVGIG.

The paper as a whole reports these results and caveats: A small sample size, resulting from surgical resection being uncommon in small-cell lung cancer, limited the study, and the findings need validation. Tumors had lower T-cell density, richness and clonality than adjacent lung tissue, though the difference in density was not significant. All specimens consisted of formalin-fixed paraffin-embedded tissue, which is known to introduce sequencing artifacts.

Input material: normal tissue next to the tumor. The receptor was isolated from a man aged 45-65 years with small cell lung cancer. The sequence is built from TRBV30 and TRBJ2-3; 11 bases in the middle match TRBD2. In nucleotides, the sequence is TGTGCCTGGAGTGAGGGACTAGCGGCAGATACGCAGTATTTT. Translated, this gives CAWSEGLAADTQYF.